This T cell receptor beta chain was recovered during a study of OX40 agonist ivuxolimab in advanced cancers. At the level of the study: An agonistic human IgG2 monoclonal antibody against OX40 (CD134) was given.

At cycle 4 day 1, cycle 7 day 1, and baseline, blood was sampled. Study results and limitations: In the 0.1-3.0 mg/kg groups, partial responders showed among the lowest expansion. There were also nonresponders showing low normalized T-cell clonal expansion.

Germline CDR1 reads ENHRY; CDR2 reads SYGVKD. With 2 bases clipped from V and 8 bases from J, the junction kept 3 bases outside the gene matches. This CDR3 is 15 amino acids long. Data came from immunoSEQ multiplex PCR; TCRdb stores just in-frame clones and leaves some out. There are some 50,000 clones in the sample; roughly 86% occur only once, and approximately 14% lies in the top ten. Regarding this clone: Antigen unknown.

The V call is TRBV10-3, the J call TRBJ1-6; 10 nucleotides line up with TRBD1. This clonotype was obtained from an adult with an advanced solid tumor such as melanoma, head and neck, liver or kidney cancer. The starting material was CD4+ or CD8+ T cells sorted from blood, obtained in a trial of the OX40 agonist ivuxolimab. DNA of the CDR3: TGTGCCATCAGTGAGCCCGGGACAGGGGATTCACCCCTCCACTTT. As protein: CAISEPGTGDSPLHF.